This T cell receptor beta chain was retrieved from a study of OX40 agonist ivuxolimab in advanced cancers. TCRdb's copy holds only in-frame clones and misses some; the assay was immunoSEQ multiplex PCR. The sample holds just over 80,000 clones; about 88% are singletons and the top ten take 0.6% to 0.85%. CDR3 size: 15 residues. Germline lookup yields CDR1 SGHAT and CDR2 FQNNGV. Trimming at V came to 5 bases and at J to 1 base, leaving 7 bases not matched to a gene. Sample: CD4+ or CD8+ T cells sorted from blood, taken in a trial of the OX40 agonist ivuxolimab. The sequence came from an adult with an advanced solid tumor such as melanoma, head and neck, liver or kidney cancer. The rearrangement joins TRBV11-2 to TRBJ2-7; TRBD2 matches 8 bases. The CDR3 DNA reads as TGTGCCAGCAGCCACCCTAGCGGGTATTCCTACGAGCAGTACTTC. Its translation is CASSHPSGYSYEQYF.